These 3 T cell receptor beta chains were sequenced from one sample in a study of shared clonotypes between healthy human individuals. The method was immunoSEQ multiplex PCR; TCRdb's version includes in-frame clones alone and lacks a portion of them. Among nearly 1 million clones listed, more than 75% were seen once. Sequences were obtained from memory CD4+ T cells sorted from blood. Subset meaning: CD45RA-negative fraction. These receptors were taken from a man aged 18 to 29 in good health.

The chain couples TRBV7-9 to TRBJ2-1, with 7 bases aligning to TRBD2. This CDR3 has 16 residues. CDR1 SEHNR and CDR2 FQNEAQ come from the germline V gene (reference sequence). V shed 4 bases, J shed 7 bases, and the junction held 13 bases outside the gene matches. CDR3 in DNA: TGTGCCAGCAGCTCCTGGACTAGGCCCGGTCTAAATGAGCAGTTCTTC. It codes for CASSSWTRPGLNEQFF.

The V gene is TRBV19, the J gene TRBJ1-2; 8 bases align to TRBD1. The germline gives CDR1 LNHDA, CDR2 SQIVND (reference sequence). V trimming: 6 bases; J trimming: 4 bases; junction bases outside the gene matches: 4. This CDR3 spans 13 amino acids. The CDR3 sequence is CASRGTGSYGYTF. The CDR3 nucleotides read TGTGCCAGTAGGGGGACAGGAAGCTATGGCTACACCTTC.

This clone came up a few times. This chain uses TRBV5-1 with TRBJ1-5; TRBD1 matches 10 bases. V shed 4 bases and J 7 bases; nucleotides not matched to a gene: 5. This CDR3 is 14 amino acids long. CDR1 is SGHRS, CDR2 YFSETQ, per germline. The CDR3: CASSEDRGGQPQHF. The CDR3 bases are TGCGCCAGCAGCGAGGACAGGGGGGGACAGCCCCAGCATTTT.